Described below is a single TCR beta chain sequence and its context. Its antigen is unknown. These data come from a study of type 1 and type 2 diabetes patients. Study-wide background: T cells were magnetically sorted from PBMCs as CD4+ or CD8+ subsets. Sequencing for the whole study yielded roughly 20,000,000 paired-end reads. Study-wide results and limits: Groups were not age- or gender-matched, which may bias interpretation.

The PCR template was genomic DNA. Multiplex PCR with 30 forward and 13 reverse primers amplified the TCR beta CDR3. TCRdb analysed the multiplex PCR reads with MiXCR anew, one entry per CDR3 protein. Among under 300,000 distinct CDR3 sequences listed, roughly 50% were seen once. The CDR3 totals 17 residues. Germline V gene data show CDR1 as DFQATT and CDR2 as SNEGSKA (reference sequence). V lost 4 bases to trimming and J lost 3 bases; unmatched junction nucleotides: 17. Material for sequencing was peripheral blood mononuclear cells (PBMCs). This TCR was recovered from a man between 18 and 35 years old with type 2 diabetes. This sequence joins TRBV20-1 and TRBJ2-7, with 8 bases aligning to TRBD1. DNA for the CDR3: TGCAGTGCTACAAAGGGACAGGACGCCTCCGTTTTCTACGAGCAGTACTTC. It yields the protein CSATKGQDASVFYEQYF.